What follows are 11 T cell receptor beta chains derived from one specimen sequenced in a study of control samples from healthy donors and cancer patients. TCRdb's table, derived via immunoSEQ multiplex PCR, lists solely in-frame clones and lacks some. Of roughly 120,000 clones listed, 93% are singletons. Sequencing used blood. These receptors were obtained from a man younger than 45 in good health.

The V gene is TRBV27, the J gene TRBJ2-3; D gene unclear. The germline CDR1 and CDR2 sequences are MNHEY and SMNVEV (reference sequence). With 6 bases removed from V and 0 bases from J, the gap between germline ends came to 22 bases. The CDR3 sequence is 18 residues long. In DNA form, the CDR3 reads TGTGCCAGCAGCAAAAGACGGAGCCCACTACTCAGCACAGATACGCAGTATTTT. Its translation is CASSKRRSPLLSTDTQYF.

The J gene is TRBJ2-7, the V gene TRBV10-3; TRBD1 matches at 8 bases. The CDR3 runs 15 residues. Germline values: CDR1 ENHRY, CDR2 SYGVKD. Trimming removed 4 bases from V and 4 bases from J; junction bases left unmatched: 9. The CDR3, as DNA: TGTGCCATCAGTGGAAGACAGGGGTGGGGGTACGAGCAGTACTTC. Translating gives CAISGRQGWGYEQYF.

This chain joins TRBV5-8 and TRBJ2-7; D is perhaps TRBD1 or TRBD2 (7 bases each). This CDR3 has 14 amino acids. The germline gives CDR1 SGHTS, CDR2 YDEGEE. Trimming cost V 6 bases and J 3 bases, with 16 bases left between them. CDR3 sequence: CASIQGGFGYEQYF. In DNA form, the CDR3 reads TGTGCCAGCATCCAGGGGGGGTTCGGCTACGAGCAGTACTTC. The full variable domain, in which reference TRBV5-8 and TRBJ2-7 provide the parts outside the CDR3, is EAGVTQSPTHLIKTRGQQATLRCSPISGHTSVYWYQQALGLGLQFLLWYDEGEERNRGNFPPRFSGRQFPNYSSELNVNALELEDSALYLCASIQGGFGYEQYFGPGTRLTVT.

This rearrangement joins TRBV6-5 to TRBJ1-5, with TRBD1 matching 7 bases. Germline-derived CDR1 and CDR2 are MNHEY and SVGAGI. The CDR3 spans 14 residues. Trimming removed 10 bases from V and 5 bases from J; junction bases left unmatched: 11. CDR3 protein: CATGQTGLDQPQHF. The CDR3 DNA sequence: TGTGCCACCGGACAGACAGGGCTCGATCAGCCCCAGCATTTT.

The CDR3 spells CASSGTINEQYF. CDR3 bases: TGTGCCAGCAGTGGGACTATCAACGAGCAGTACTTC. The chain recombines TRBV12-3 or TRBV12-4 with TRBJ2-7; 7 nucleotides agree with TRBD2. V trimming: 5 bases; J trimming: 5 bases; junction bases outside the gene matches: 3. The CDR3 loop spans 12 amino acids.

This chain joins TRBV7-9 and TRBJ1-2; no clear D gene. Trimming took off 4 bases at V and 2 bases at J, with 23 bases between the two ends. There are 18 residues in the CDR3. Germline CDR1 and CDR2: SEHNR and FQNEAQ (reference sequence). The CDR3: CASSSTRPSDPKNYGYTF. The DNA of the CDR3 is TGTGCCAGCAGCTCTACTAGACCCTCTGACCCGAAGAACTATGGCTACACCTTC.

The V and J genes are TRBV6-6 and TRBJ2-1; 11 positions match TRBD1. Germline V gene lookup returns CDR1 MNHNY and CDR2 SVGAGI (reference sequence). CDR3 length equals 16 residues. V shed 4 bases and J 7 bases; nucleotides not matched to a gene: 9. This chain's CDR3 is CASSSPLGQGVNEQFF. In DNA form, the CDR3 reads TGTGCCAGCAGTTCCCCCTTGGGACAGGGGGTAAATGAGCAGTTCTTC.

This clone was counted once. The gene calls are TRBV6-5 and TRBJ1-2, with D tentatively TRBD1 (5 bases). Germline loops: CDR1 MNHEY, CDR2 SVGAGI. Trimming removed 8 bases from V and 6 bases from J, with 16 bases in between. CDR3 length: 13 amino acids. The CDR3 bases are TGTGCCAGCGGGCCAGGGAAAGAGGATGGCTACACCTTC. Its protein product is CASGPGKEDGYTF.

CDR3: CASGLVGQQETQYF. In DNA, the CDR3 is TGTGCTAGTGGTTTGGTAGGGCAGCAAGAGACCCAGTACTTC. The V gene is TRBV12-5, the J gene TRBJ2-5, with D unresolved. Germline loops: CDR1 LGHNT, CDR2 FRNRAP. The CDR3 runs to 14 residues. V lost 0 bases and J lost 2, with 7 bases in between.

V usage is TRBV5-6 and J usage is TRBJ1-2; D gene ambiguous. Trimming shortened V by 1 base and J by 8 bases, and 12 bases separated the two germline ends. The CDR3 spans 13 residues. Germline CDR1 reads SGHDT; CDR2 reads YYEEEE. The CDR3 DNA follows: TGTGCCAGCAGCTTGCAACGGTCCGGGGGCTACACCTTC. Translated: CASSLQRSGGYTF.

On this clone: One end of the junction does not line up with germline, which may come from a read error. The genes are TRBV7-8 and TRBJ1-3; D is perhaps TRBD1 (5 bases). This CDR3 region has 13 residues. The V gene's germline CDR1 is SGHVS and CDR2 FQNEAQ. The chain's CDR3 is CASSLDSLDTIYF. CDR3 nucleotide sequence: TGTGCCAGCAGTTTAGACAGTCTGGACACCATATATTTT.